This is a list of T cell receptor beta chains from one sample in a study of blood T cell repertoires in COVID-19. TCRdb's table, derived via immunoSEQ multiplex PCR, lists solely in-frame clones and lacks some. The table lists 250,000 to 300,000 clones, approximately 89% of them singletons. The sample consisted of PBMCs or T cells enriched from blood (not recorded which). The receptors stem from a woman aged 60-75 years who had recovered from COVID-19. Each CDR3 is given with its conserved first and last residue. Size values are once, few and many counts, or a class for expanded clones, and some rows have none.

clone_size v_call cdr3_aa
. TRBV6-6 CASSPNRGPTTRFGGTEAFF
. TRBV10-3 CAISPPTRNTEAFF
. TRBV3-1/TRBV3-2 CASSQGTGDYEQYF
. TRBV28 CASSLNGVEGYGYTF
. TRBV6-5 CASATSGAYEQYF
once TRBV19 CASSTIGGTNEKLFF
. TRBV7-3 CASRRTGDTGELFF
. TRBV9 CASSVAASGFYTQYF
. TRBV7-6 CASSLAQSYGYTF
. TRBV7-9 CASSFSSLRGEKLFF
few TRBV28 CASSLRGDRGPQHF
. TRBV24-1 CATWGGLNTGELFF
. TRBV5-1 CASSMTGFGEKLFF
. TRBV27 CASSTIAGTASYEQYF
. TRBV2 CASSGTSRGTQYF
. TRBV27 CASSFDRVGEQYF
. TRBV28 CASSSPSREQYF
. TRBV7-9 CASSSEGNQPQHF
. TRBV24-1 CATSPREGVETQYF
once TRBV20-1 CSASRQGLGYEQYF
. TRBV11-2 CASSKTGGTYEQYF
. TRBV28 CASSEGVLRLSYNEQFF
. TRBV28 CASYSEGYNSPLHF
. TRBV9 CASSVLGVSYNEQFF
. TRBV11-3 CASSLAGVSADTGELFF
. TRBV28 CASRQTGPTTNYGYTF
. TRBV4-1 CAVGTAYTEAFF
. TRBV10-3 CAISESRLPNTGELFF
. TRBV4-1 CASSQRLAETQYF
. TRBV5-1 CASSLSAGSYGYTF
. TRBV3-1/TRBV3-2 CASSQALGAFTDTQYF
. TRBV6-5 CASSSGTGGYNEQFF
. TRBV5-1 CASSSGLAGQETQYF
. TRBV9 CASSPLGNRGETQYF
. TRBV11-3 CASSPGLAGETQYF